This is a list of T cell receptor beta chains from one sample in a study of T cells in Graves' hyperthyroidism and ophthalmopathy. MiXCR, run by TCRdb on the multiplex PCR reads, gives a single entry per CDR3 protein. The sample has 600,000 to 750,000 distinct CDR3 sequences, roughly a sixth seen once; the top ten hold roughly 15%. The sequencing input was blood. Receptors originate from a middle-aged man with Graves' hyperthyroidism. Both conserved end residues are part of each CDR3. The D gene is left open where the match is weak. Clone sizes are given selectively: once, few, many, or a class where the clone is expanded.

TGCAGTGCCCCCCTAGAGGGTGGGGGAAACATTCAGTACTTC	CSAPLEGGGNIQYF	.	14	.	TRBJ2-4	TRBV20-1
TGTGCCAGCAGTCCCCAAGGTCTAGTCTATGAGCAGTTCTTC	CASSPQGLVYEQFF	.	14	many	TRBJ2-1	TRBV7-3
TGCAGTGCTAGAGGGCTGGAGGACTTCTCCTACGAGCAGTACTTC	CSARGLEDFSYEQYF	.	15	few	TRBJ2-7	TRBV20-1
TGCAGTGCTAGGGCGGGGATAAGGACAGGGAGGTTAAGGACCGGGGAGCTGTTTTTT	CSARAGIRTGRLRTGELFF	TRBD1	19	.	TRBJ2-2	TRBV20-1
TGCGCCAGCAGTGAGTCGGAAGTCATGCAGCCCCAGCATTTT	CASSESEVMQPQHF	.	14	many	TRBJ1-5	TRBV10-2
TGCGCCAGCAGCTTCCCGGGAGGGGGGTACAATGAGCAGTTCTTC	CASSFPGGGYNEQFF	TRBD2	15	many	TRBJ2-1	TRBV5-1
TGTGCCAGCAGTTTAGCGGGACTAGAGTACAATGAGCAGTTCTTC	CASSLAGLEYNEQFF	TRBD2	15	.	TRBJ2-1	TRBV11-3
TGTGCCAGCAGCTTGGTAGGGGCAACGAACACCGGGGAGCTGTTTTTT	CASSLVGATNTGELFF	.	16	many	TRBJ2-2	TRBV5-5
TGTGCCAGTACCAACGGGGGGGTCACTGAAGCTTTCTTT	CASTNGGVTEAFF	.	13	many	TRBJ1-1	TRBV19
TGTGCCGGCAGCGTAACTAGCGGCGACTACGAGCAGTACTTC	CAGSVTSGDYEQYF	TRBD2	14	.	TRBJ2-7	TRBV9
TGTGCCAGCAGCTTAATGGGGAGCTACAATGAGCAGTTCTTC	CASSLMGSYNEQFF	.	14	.	TRBJ2-1	TRBV7-8
TGCAGTGCTAGAGATTTCAGGAACACTGAAGCTTTCTTT	CSARDFRNTEAFF	.	13	.	TRBJ1-1	TRBV20-1
TGCGCCAGCAGCTTGGATCCGATCGGGGCCACTGAAGCTTTCTTT	CASSLDPIGATEAFF	.	15	.	TRBJ1-1	TRBV5-1
TGTGCCAGCAGCCCCGGGGAGGGTTTTATGAACACTGAAGCTTTCTTT	CASSPGEGFMNTEAFF	.	16	many	TRBJ1-1	TRBV3-1
TGTGCTAGTGGTATCGGGGGCTACACCTTC	CASGIGGYTF	.	10	many	TRBJ1-2	TRBV12-5
TGCAGTGCTAGGGACAGCGGGAGGGCCTTGGACGAGCAGTACTTC	CSARDSGRALDEQYF	TRBD2	15	.	TRBJ2-7	TRBV20-1
TGTGCCAGCAGCCAAGTCGGGGGCCAGACCCGAATTCAGTACTTC	CASSQVGGQTRIQYF	.	15	few	TRBJ2-4	TRBV14
TGTGCCACCAGTGATAACACAGATACGCAGTATTTT	CATSDNTDTQYF	.	12	.	TRBJ2-3	TRBV24-1
TGTGCCAGCAGCTTACCGCTAGCGGGAGGCACAGATACGCAGTATTTT	CASSLPLAGGTDTQYF	TRBD2	16	.	TRBJ2-3	TRBV7-9
TGTGCCAGCAGGACGGGCTATGGCTACACCTTC	CASRTGYGYTF	.	11	many	TRBJ1-2	TRBV6-1
TGCGCCAGCAGCTTGGGACAGGGGGCTGACTATGGCTACACCTTC	CASSLGQGADYGYTF	TRBD1	15	few	TRBJ1-2	TRBV5-1
TGTGCCTGGAGTGTGAAAAACACGCAGTATTTT	CAWSVKNTQYF	.	11	few	TRBJ2-3	TRBV30
TGTGCCAGCAGCTTAGGTGGGGCGGGAGATGAGCAGTTCTTC	CASSLGGAGDEQFF	TRBD2	14	many	TRBJ2-1	TRBV7-8
TGCGCCAGCAGTTCCGGGGGCGATGAATACGAGCAGTACTTC	CASSSGGDEYEQYF	.	14	many	TRBJ2-7	TRBV5-1
TGCAGCGTTGGGTCGGGGTTCGAGCAGTACTTC	CSVGSGFEQYF	.	11	few	TRBJ2-7	TRBV29-1
TGTGCCAGCTCACCACCGAACGGAGAGACCCAGTACTTC	CASSPPNGETQYF	.	13	many	TRBJ2-5	TRBV18
TGCGCCAGCAGCTTTGAGACAGCCAATTCACCCCTCCACTTT	CASSFETANSPLHF	.	14	.	TRBJ1-6	TRBV5-1
TGTGCCAGCAGCCCGACGGGGGGAAAAGGCTACAATGAGCAGTTCTTC	CASSPTGGKGYNEQFF	TRBD2	16	.	TRBJ2-1	TRBV5-6
TGTGCCAGCAGCTTAGGTCTAAGCGGGAGGGCCGGGGAGCTGTTTTTT	CASSLGLSGRAGELFF	TRBD2	16	many	TRBJ2-2	TRBV7-2
TGTGCCAGTAGTTGGTCCTCGACTAGCGGGAGAGGCGAGCAGTACTTC	CASSWSSTSGRGEQYF	TRBD2	16	.	TRBJ2-7	TRBV19
TGTGCCAGCACAACACCAACAGGGGTCAGAACTGAAGCTTTCTTT	CASTTPTGVRTEAFF	TRBD1	15	.	TRBJ1-1	TRBV28
TGTGCCAGCAACGCCCAGTTCCGGGACAGAAACACCGGGGAGCTGTTTTTT	CASNAQFRDRNTGELFF	TRBD1	17	few	TRBJ2-2	TRBV6-2/TRBV6-3
TGCAGTGCTAGAGAGTCTAGCGGGAGGTCAGATACGCAGTATTTT	CSARESSGRSDTQYF	TRBD2	15	.	TRBJ2-3	TRBV20-1
TGCAGTGCTAAGGGACTAGCGGGAGACCAAGAGACCCAGTACTTC	CSAKGLAGDQETQYF	TRBD2	15	few	TRBJ2-5	TRBV20-1
TGTGCCAGTAGTATCGGATTTTCTGGCTACACCTTC	CASSIGFSGYTF	.	12	few	TRBJ1-2	TRBV19
TGTGCCAGCAGTTTTTTGGAGGGAAGGGCTGAAGCTTTCTTT	CASSFLEGRAEAFF	.	14	few	TRBJ1-1	TRBV28
TGCGCCAGCAGTCGGGTCTTAAGAGGCGAGCAGTACTTC	CASSRVLRGEQYF	.	13	few	TRBJ2-7	TRBV10-2
TGTGCCAGCAGTTCCCTCGAGCCAAATGTTAACTATGGCTACACCTTC	CASSSLEPNVNYGYTF	.	16	.	TRBJ1-2	TRBV28
TGTGCCAGCAGCCCGGACAGGTTTGGGGGCGAGCAGTACTTC	CASSPDRFGGEQYF	TRBD1	14	many	TRBJ2-7	TRBV7-2
TGTGCCAGCAATGGGGGGCGCAACCAGCCCCAGCATTTT	CASNGGRNQPQHF	.	13	.	TRBJ1-5	TRBV12-3/TRBV12-4
TGCAGTGCTAGAGGAATGGACCTCTCTGGAAACACCATATATTTT	CSARGMDLSGNTIYF	.	15	.	TRBJ1-3	TRBV20-1
TGTGCCACCAGCAGAGGCACCAGTACCACAGATACGCAGTATTTT	CATSRGTSTTDTQYF	.	15	.	TRBJ2-3	TRBV15
TGTGCCAGCAGTGAGGAGGGACAGGAGGCGTCGCCGCAGTATTTT	CASSEEGQEASPQYF	TRBD1	15	many	TRBJ2-3	TRBV2
TGTGCCAGCACCGAATCGGGGAACACTGAAGCTTTCTTT	CASTESGNTEAFF	.	13	many	TRBJ1-1	TRBV6-1
TGTGCCAGCAGCCCAGGACCGAACGAACAAGAGACCCAGTACTTC	CASSPGPNEQETQYF	.	15	many	TRBJ2-5	TRBV12-3/TRBV12-4
TGCGCCAGCAGCCAAGATCCTGGTTTTGCGACTAATGAAAAACTGTTTTTT	CASSQDPGFATNEKLFF	.	17	.	TRBJ1-4	TRBV4-3
TGTGCCAGCAACCTGGGGGATGAGCAGTTCTTC	CASNLGDEQFF	.	11	many	TRBJ2-1	TRBV12-3/TRBV12-4